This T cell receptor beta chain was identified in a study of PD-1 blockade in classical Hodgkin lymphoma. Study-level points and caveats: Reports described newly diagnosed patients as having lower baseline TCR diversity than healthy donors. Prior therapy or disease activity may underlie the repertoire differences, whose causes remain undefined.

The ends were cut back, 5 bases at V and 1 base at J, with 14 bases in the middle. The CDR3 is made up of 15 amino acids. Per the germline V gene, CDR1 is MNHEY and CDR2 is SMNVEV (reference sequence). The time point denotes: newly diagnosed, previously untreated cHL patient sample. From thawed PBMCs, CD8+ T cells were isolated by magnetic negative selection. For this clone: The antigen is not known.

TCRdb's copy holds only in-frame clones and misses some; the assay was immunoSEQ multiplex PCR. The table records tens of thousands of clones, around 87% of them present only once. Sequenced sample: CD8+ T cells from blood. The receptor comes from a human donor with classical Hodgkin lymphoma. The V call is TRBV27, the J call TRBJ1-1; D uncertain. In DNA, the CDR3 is TGTGCCAGCAGTATCCTCCCGACGGGGAACACTGAAGCTTTCTTT. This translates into CASSILPTGNTEAFF.